What follows describes a single T cell receptor (beta chain). What it binds is unknown. This sample was included in a study of cytomegalovirus exposure and HLA in healthy donors. From germline, CDR1 is MGHDK and CDR2 SYGVNS. V was shortened by 8 bases and J by 2 bases, with 18 bases between the two germline ends. There are 15 residues in the CDR3. Study-wide findings and caveats: By HLA locus, TCR association rates varied in a later analysis, with DRB1 showing the most and HLA-C the fewest. Cytomegalovirus status, reportedly, was diagnosed with high specificity and sensitivity by the classifier.

In nominal health when sampled, donors likely had unrecorded immune exposures nonetheless. The PCR was carried out with 60 Vbeta primers and 13 Jbeta primers. Sequenced by immunoSEQ multiplex PCR; TCRdb stores in-frame clones only, minus some. The ten most abundant clones cover 0.59% of a sample with under 130,000 clones. Sequenced: PBMCs. The source is a man aged 45-60 years in good health and CMV-seronegative. J is TRBJ1-1 and V is TRBV25-1; tentatively, D is TRBD1 (5 bases). DNA for the CDR3: TGTGCCAGCCCGCTGCTGGGCAGGGCCAACACTGAAGCTTTCTTT. Translation: CASPLLGRANTEAFF.